Given below is one T cell receptor beta chain in context. Its antigen is currently unknown. This sample is drawn from a study of T cells in localized non-small cell lung cancer. Study results and caveats: Heterogeneity stays possible, as sequencing covered only one tumor region. Higher T cell density in the blood was associated with longer overall survival, whereas higher adjacent-lung clonality associated with shorter survival. Of the tissues analyzed, uninvolved adjacent lung showed maximal T cell clonality, greater than tumor. The appearance of a median around 57 of the top 100 tumor clones was seen in adjacent lung.

The protocol was immunoSEQ multiplex PCR, while the TCRdb copy is restricted to in-frame clones and leaves out a portion. The sample lists about 74,000 clones, about four fifths occurring once. CDR3 length equals 15 residues. Germline V CDR1 and CDR2: SQVTM, ANQGSEA. J lost 1 base, V lost 3 bases, and 7 bases had no gene match. The V call is TRBV29-1, the J call TRBJ2-3; 7 bases are a match to TRBD2. The receptor was isolated from a female donor over 55 with stage I lung adenocarcinoma. Sample: peripheral blood, taken before any cancer treatment. In DNA form, the CDR3 reads TGCAGCGTTGATATAAGTCTAGCGGGCACAGATACGCAGTATTTT. It codes for CSVDISLAGTDTQYF.